This entry describes one T cell receptor (beta chain). The antigen is undetermined. This sample is drawn from a study of OX40 agonist ivuxolimab in advanced cancers. Study details: Dose-escalation subjects each had hepatocellular carcinoma, melanoma, renal cell or head and neck cancer. The study, taken as a whole, reports: The study observed clonal expansion of CD4+ and CD8+ blood T cells by week 6 at 0.1 to 3.0 mg/kg. Among the nonresponders, some also had low normalized T-cell clonal expansion. What antigens the expanded peripheral T cells recognized was never established.

This CDR3 is built from 12 residues. Germline V gene data show CDR1 as SGHDT and CDR2 as YYEEEE. The germline V and J ends were trimmed by 2 bases and 3 bases, with 6 bases remaining between them. Measured with immunoSEQ multiplex PCR; TCRdb has only the in-frame clones, and not every one. The profile shows roughly 56,000 clones, approximately 83% of them singletons. The material sequenced was CD4+ or CD8+ T cells sorted from blood, taken in a trial of the OX40 agonist ivuxolimab. This chain uses TRBV5-6 with TRBJ2-7; possible D gene TRBD2, 5 bases. The receptor was isolated from an adult with an advanced solid tumor such as melanoma, head and neck, liver or kidney cancer. The CDR3: CASSFEGYEQYF. DNA for the CDR3: TGTGCCAGCAGCTTCGAGGGCTACGAGCAGTACTTC. Looking up the rest from reference TRBV5-6 and TRBJ2-7 gives the full variable domain: DAGVTQSPTHLIKTRGQQVTLRCSPKSGHDTVSWYQQALGQGPQFIFQYYEEEERQRGNFPDRFSGHQFPNYSSELNVNALLLGDSALYLCASSFEGYEQYFGPGTRLTVT.